This T cell receptor beta chain was recorded in a study of blood T cells in healthy people across ages. This clonotype was observed at least ten times. No antigen is known for it. General study findings and limits: Among long-lived donors, naive CD4+ cells were more numerous and diversity higher than in aged donors.

V lost 9 bases, J lost 4 bases, and 13 bases lay in between. The CDR3 consists of 12 residues. Germline CDR1 is MDHEN and CDR2 is SYDVKM. A second PCR, run for roughly 6 to 11 cycles, used a sample-barcoded 5' primer plus a J-beta primer mix. TCRdb analysed the 5' RACE reads with MiXCR anew, one entry per CDR3 protein. The table has some 670,000 distinct CDR3 sequences, around 50% seen once. The sequenced sample consisted of blood. V is TRBV28 and J is TRBJ2-7; D could derive from TRBD1 or TRBD2 (5 bases each). This sequence originates from a woman older than 75 in good health. CDR3 DNA: TGTGCCAGTGGGGCGGGCGTTTACGAGCAGTACTTC. Its protein is CASGAGVYEQYF.